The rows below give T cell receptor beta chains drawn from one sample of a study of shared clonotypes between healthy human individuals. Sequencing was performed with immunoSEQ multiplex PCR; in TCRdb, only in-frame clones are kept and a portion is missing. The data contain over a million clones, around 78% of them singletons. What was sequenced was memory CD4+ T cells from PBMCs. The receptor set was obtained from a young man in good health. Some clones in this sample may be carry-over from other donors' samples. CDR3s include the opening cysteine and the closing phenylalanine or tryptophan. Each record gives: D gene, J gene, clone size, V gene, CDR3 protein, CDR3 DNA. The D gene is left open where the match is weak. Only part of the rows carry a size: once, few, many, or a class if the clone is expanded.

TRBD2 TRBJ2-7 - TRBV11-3 CASSYGLAAYEQYF TGTGCCAGCAGCTACGGACTAGCGGCCTACGAGCAGTACTTC
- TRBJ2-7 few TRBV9 CASSLDFPSSYEQYF TGTGCCAGCAGCCTGGACTTCCCGAGCTCCTACGAGCAGTACTTC
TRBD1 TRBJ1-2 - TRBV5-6 CASSFYRGLSGYTF TGTGCCAGCAGCTTCTACAGGGGATTGTCTGGCTACACCTTC
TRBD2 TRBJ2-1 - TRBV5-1 CASKGLAQSSYNEQFF TGCGCCAGCAAAGGACTAGCGCAGAGCTCCTACAATGAGCAGTTCTTC
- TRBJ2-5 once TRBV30 CAWSVWGGRGETQYF TGTGCCTGGAGTGTATGGGGCGGCCGCGGGGAGACCCAGTACTTC
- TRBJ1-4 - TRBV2 CASRAGLNEKLFF TGTGCCAGCAGGGCCGGGCTTAATGAAAAACTGTTTTTT
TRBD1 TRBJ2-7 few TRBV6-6 CASSYSGTGGYEQYF TGTGCCAGCAGTTACTCCGGGACAGGGGGCTACGAGCAGTACTTC
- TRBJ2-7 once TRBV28 CASSPSTVGVYEQYF TGTGCCAGCAGCCCCTCGACAGTGGGAGTCTACGAGCAGTACTTC
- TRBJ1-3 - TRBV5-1 CASSLEGRGNTIYF TGCGCCAGCAGCTTGGAGGGACGCGGAAACACCATATATTTT
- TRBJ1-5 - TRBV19 CASSITADNQPQHF TGTGCCAGTAGTATTACAGCTGACAATCAGCCCCAGCATTTT
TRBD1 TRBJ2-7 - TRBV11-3 CASSLGQGEGYEQYF TGTGCCAGCAGCTTAGGACAGGGCGAGGGCTACGAGCAGTACTTC
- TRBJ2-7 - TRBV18 CASSQNLEVEQYF TGTGCCAGCTCACAGAATTTAGAGGTCGAGCAGTACTTC
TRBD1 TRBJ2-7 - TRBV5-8 CASSLRTGITYEQYF TGTGCCAGCAGCTTGCGGACAGGGATTACCTACGAGCAGTACTTC
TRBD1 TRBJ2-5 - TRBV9 CASSVGTGGSETQYF TGTGCCAGCAGCGTGGGGACAGGGGGCTCAGAGACCCAGTACTTC
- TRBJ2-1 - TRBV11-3 CASSLGGRADEQFF TGTGCCAGCAGCTTGGGGGGGCGAGCAGATGAGCAGTTCTTC
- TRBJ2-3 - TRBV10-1 CASSEDGTDTQYF TGCGCCAGCAGTGAGGACGGCACAGATACGCAGTATTTT
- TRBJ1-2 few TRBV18 CASSPETTNYGYTF TGTGCCAGCTCCCCAGAGACAACTAACTATGGCTACACCTTC
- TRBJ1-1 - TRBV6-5 CASSFGTPRGDTEAFF TGTGCCAGCAGTTTTGGGACCCCGAGGGGTGACACTGAAGCTTTCTTT
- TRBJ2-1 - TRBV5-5 CASSGDPDSTLWNEQFF TGTGCCAGCAGCGGCGACCCCGACAGCACGTTGTGGAATGAGCAGTTCTTC
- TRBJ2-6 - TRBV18 CASSPLGGSSLSGANVLTF TGTGCCAGCTCCCCCCTCGGGGGATCTAGCCTCTCTGGGGCCAACGTCCTGACTTTC
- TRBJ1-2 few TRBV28 CASSGVLGVPYGYTF TGTGCCAGCAGTGGGGTACTTGGGGTCCCCTATGGCTACACCTTC
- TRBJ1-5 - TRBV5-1 CASSQINQPQHF TGCGCCAGCAGCCAGATCAATCAGCCCCAGCATTTT
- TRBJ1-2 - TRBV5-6 CASSWAGAWGYTF TGTGCCAGCAGCTGGGCGGGGGCGTGGGGCTACACCTTC
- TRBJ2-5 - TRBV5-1 CASSLQGQGQTQYF TGCGCCAGCAGCTTGCAAGGGCAGGGACAGACCCAGTACTTC
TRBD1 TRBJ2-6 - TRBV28 CASSSQGYSGANVLTF TGTGCCAGCAGTTCACAGGGGTACTCTGGGGCCAACGTCCTGACTTTC
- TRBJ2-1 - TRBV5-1 CASSEDRTSYNEQFF TGCGCCAGCAGCGAAGACAGGACTTCCTACAATGAGCAGTTCTTC
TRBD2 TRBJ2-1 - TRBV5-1 CASSGSGGTSEYNEQFF TGCGCCAGCAGCGGATCTGGTGGGACTAGCGAGTACAATGAGCAGTTCTTC
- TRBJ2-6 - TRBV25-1 CASSDVSGANVLTF TGTGCCAGCAGTGATGTTTCTGGGGCCAACGTCCTGACTTTC
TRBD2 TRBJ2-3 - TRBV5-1 CASSLEGGRTTDTQYF TGCGCCAGCAGCTTGGAAGGCGGGAGAACGACAGATACGCAGTATTTT
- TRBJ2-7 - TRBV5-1 CASSRVRDNSYEQYF TGCGCCAGCAGCAGGGTCCGGGACAACTCCTACGAGCAGTACTTC
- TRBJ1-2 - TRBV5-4 CASSLQPNYGYTF TGTGCCAGCAGCTTACAGCCTAACTATGGCTACACCTTC
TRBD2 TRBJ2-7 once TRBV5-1 CASSPREGPYEQYF TGCGCCAGCAGCCCGCGGGAGGGCCCCTACGAGCAGTACTTC
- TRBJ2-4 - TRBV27 CASSSATALAKNIQYF TGTGCCAGCAGTTCTGCGACTGCTTTAGCCAAAAACATTCAGTACTTC
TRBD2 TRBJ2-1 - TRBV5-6 CASSFVTSGDNEQFF TGTGCCAGCAGCTTTGTCACTAGCGGAGACAATGAGCAGTTCTTC
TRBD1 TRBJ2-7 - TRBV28 CASSTTRQGAGYEQYF TGTGCCAGCAGCACGACTCGACAGGGGGCGGGGTACGAGCAGTACTTC
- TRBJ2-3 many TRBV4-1 CASSQAGVKDTQYF TGCGCCAGCAGCCAAGCGGGAGTTAAAGATACGCAGTATTTT
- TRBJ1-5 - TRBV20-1 CSAKNSQPQHF TGCAGTGCTAAAAATTCGCAGCCCCAGCATTTT
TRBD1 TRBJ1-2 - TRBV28 CAIPGGGGDYGYTF TGTGCCATCCCAGGGGGGGGTGGGGACTATGGCTACACCTTC
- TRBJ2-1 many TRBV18 CASSPLPYEQFF TGTGCCAGCTCACCACTACCGTATGAGCAGTTCTTC
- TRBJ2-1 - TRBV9 CASSALGGSYNEQFF TGTGCCAGCAGCGCCCTGGGTGGGTCCTACAATGAGCAGTTCTTC
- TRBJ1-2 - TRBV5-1 CASSLSGGAQRGSGYTF TGCGCCAGCAGCTTATCTGGGGGGGCGCAAAGGGGTTCTGGCTACACCTTC
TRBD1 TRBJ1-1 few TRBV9 CASSASGTANTEAFF TGTGCCAGCAGCGCCTCCGGGACAGCGAACACTGAAGCTTTCTTT
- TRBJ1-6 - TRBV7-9 CASSRGAGAQNSPLHF TGTGCCAGCAGCCGCGGGGCGGGGGCGCAAAATTCACCCCTCCACTTT